The clone carrying this T cell receptor beta chain turned up a few times. This sample is part of a study of beta chain features in type 1 diabetes. Germline CDR1 is LNHNV and CDR2 is YYDKDF (reference sequence). The CDR3 consists of 14 residues. J gave up 3 bases and V 3 bases, and 3 bases lay outside the gene matches. The authors reverse transcribed all of the isolated RNA, so sequencing captured expressed TCRB transcripts. Clones were sequenced by immunoSEQ multiplex PCR, and TCRdb holds only the in-frame ones, with some missing. In the table there are roughly 170,000 clones, 13% of which are singletons.

This TCR was sampled from a woman aged 18-29 years in good health. Source material: central memory CD4+ T cells from blood. This chain links TRBV15 with TRBJ2-7, with TRBD1 matching 9 bases. As DNA, the CDR3 is TGTGCCACCAGCAGCACAGGGGGCTTCTACGAGCAGTACTTC. It yields the protein CATSSTGGFYEQYF.